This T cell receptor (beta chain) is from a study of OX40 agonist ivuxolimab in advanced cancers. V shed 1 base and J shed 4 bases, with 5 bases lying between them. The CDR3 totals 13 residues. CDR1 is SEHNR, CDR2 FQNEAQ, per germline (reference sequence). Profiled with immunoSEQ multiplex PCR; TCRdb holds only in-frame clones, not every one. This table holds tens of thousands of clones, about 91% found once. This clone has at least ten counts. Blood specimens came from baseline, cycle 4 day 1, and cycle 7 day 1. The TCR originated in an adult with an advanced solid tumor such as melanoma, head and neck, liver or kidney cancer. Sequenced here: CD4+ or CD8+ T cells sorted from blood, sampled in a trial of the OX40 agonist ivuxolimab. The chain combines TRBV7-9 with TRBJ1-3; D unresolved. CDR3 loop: CASSLVWGNTIYF. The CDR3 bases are TGTGCCAGCAGCTTAGTCTGGGGAAACACCATATATTTT.